One and the same sample provided the 11 T cell receptor beta chains below, sequenced in a study of shared clonotypes between healthy human individuals. Clones were sequenced by immunoSEQ multiplex PCR, and TCRdb holds only the in-frame ones, with some missing. The sample lists about 1.9 million clones, around 95% occurring once. CD45RO-negative, CCR7-selected cells formed the naive CD8 fraction, which excluded terminally differentiated effector memory CD45RA+ cells. Sequencing input: naive CD8+ T cells from PBMCs. The source is a man between 18 and 29 years old in good health. Some clones in this sample may be carry-over from other donors' samples.

The sample holds one count of this clone. The rearrangement uses TRBV27 and TRBJ2-1, with D tentatively TRBD2 (6 bases). The CDR3 length is 15 residues. Germline V gives CDR1 MNHEY, CDR2 SMNVEV (reference sequence). The V end lost 2 bases, the J end lost 6 bases, and 14 bases lay between the germline ends. The CDR3: CASSLGGSPSNEQFF. CDR3 nucleotide sequence: TGTGCCAGCAGTTTAGGGGGGTCTCCTAGCAATGAGCAGTTCTTC.

The CDR3 nucleotides are TGTGCCAGCAGCTCAGGGGGCGCGGACGGGGAGCTGTTTTTT. Translating it yields CASSSGGADGELFF. The chain links TRBV11-2 to TRBJ2-2; 8 nucleotides match TRBD1. Germline V lookup: CDR1 SGHAT, CDR2 FQNNGV. V was pared by 4 bases and J by 7 bases, with 5 bases of the junction left unmatched. The CDR3 contains 14 residues.

The chain employs TRBV30 and TRBJ2-1; 12 bases are shared with TRBD2. V trimming: 2 bases; J trimming: 5 bases; junction bases outside the gene matches: 7. The CDR3 is made up of 16 amino acids. Germline values: CDR1 GTSNPN, CDR2 SVGIG (reference sequence). CDR3 DNA: TGTGCCTGGAGTCCTAGACTAGCGGGAGTCAACAATGAGCAGTTCTTC. This encodes CAWSPRLAGVNNEQFF.

This clone has a handful of counts. The rearrangement joins TRBV5-5 to TRBJ1-1, with a weak D call TRBD1 (5 bases). In germline, CDR1 is SGHKS, CDR2 YYEKEE (reference sequence). The CDR3 contains 14 residues. V was clipped by 6 bases and J by 2 bases, with 14 bases between them. The DNA of the CDR3 is TGTGCCAGCAAGGAGGGACTTCTAAACACTGAAGCTTTCTTT. This codes for CASKEGLLNTEAFF.

The chain carries TRBV10-2 and TRBJ2-1; D is perhaps TRBD2 (6 bases). This CDR3 is 16 amino acids long. In germline, CDR1 is WSHSY, CDR2 SAAADI. Trimming cost V 4 bases and J 3 bases, with 16 bases left between them. CDR3 amino acids: CASSAHIGGIYNEQFF. The CDR3 nucleotides are TGCGCCAGCAGTGCACATATTGGCGGGATCTACAATGAGCAGTTCTTC.

The chain has TRBV9 and TRBJ2-7; the D is unclear. Germline lookup yields CDR1 SGDLS and CDR2 YYNGEE. The V end lost 4 bases, the J end lost 2 bases, and 13 bases lay between the germline ends. The length of the CDR3 is 14 residues. The CDR3 sequence is CASSPYHEAYEQYF. CDR3 nucleotides: TGTGCCAGCAGCCCCTATCACGAGGCCTACGAGCAGTACTTC.

The CDR3 DNA sequence: TGTGCCAGTAGTATGGGTAACGCTGGAAACACCATATATTTT. It yields the protein CASSMGNAGNTIYF. The J gene is TRBJ1-3, the V gene TRBV19; no reliable D call. The CDR3 is 14 amino acids. Germline CDR1 LNHDA, CDR2 SQIVND (reference sequence). V shed 3 bases and J shed 2 bases, with 8 bases lying between them.

The chain links TRBV28 to TRBJ2-7; possible D gene TRBD1, 6 bases. The germline V and J ends were trimmed by 7 bases and 0 bases, with 13 bases remaining between them. The germline CDR1 and CDR2 sequences are MDHEN and SYDVKM. This CDR3 region has 14 residues. The CDR3: CASTRQESSYEQYF. CDR3 DNA sequence: TGTGCCAGCACCCGACAGGAGAGCTCCTACGAGCAGTACTTC.

The CDR3 protein is CASSSIYQQGLYNYGYTF. The DNA of the CDR3 is TGTGCCAGCAGCTCCATATATCAGCAGGGGCTATACAACTATGGCTACACCTTC. The genes are TRBV11-2 and TRBJ1-2, with TRBD1 as a possible D gene (6 bases). Germline V gene sequence: CDR1 SGHAT, CDR2 FQNNGV. The V end was cut by 4 bases, the J end by 2 bases, with 23 bases between. CDR3 size: 18 residues.

The V gene is TRBV11-2, the J gene TRBJ2-5; TRBD1 agrees at 11 bases. V lost 4 bases to trimming and J lost 10 bases; unmatched junction nucleotides: 2. There are 12 residues in the CDR3. Germline loops: CDR1 SGHAT, CDR2 FQNNGV. The DNA for the CDR3 is TGTGCCAGCAGCTGGGGACAGGGGGACCAGTACTTC. It encodes CASSWGQGDQYF.

V usage is TRBV4-3 and J usage is TRBJ1-1; D is unclear. This CDR3 contains 14 residues. V lost 3 bases and J 1 base, leaving 9 bases between the germline ends. Germline assignment: CDR1 LGHNA and CDR2 YSLEER. The CDR3 loop reads CASSQINQNTEAFF. CDR3 sequence (DNA): TGCGCCAGCAGCCAGATAAACCAGAACACTGAAGCTTTCTTT.